This T cell receptor beta chain was sequenced during a study of blood T cell repertoires in COVID-19. The overall study: Sites in the United States, Italy and Spain provided acute and convalescent COVID-19 samples. Sample material is recorded as cDNA or gDNA derived from T cells, B-cell-depleted T cells, or PBMCs.

V gave up 3 bases and J gave up 7 bases, with 17 bases separating them. Germline V gene lookup returns CDR1 SGDLS and CDR2 YYNGEE. The CDR3 runs to 15 residues. This clone was seen more than once but under ten times. Authors' methods: Amplification of reference gene primers provided the estimated nucleated cell counts. Assay: immunoSEQ multiplex PCR; the TCRdb copy retains only in-frame clones and omits some. V and J calls and clone size are copied from that table; D and trimming were computed from the DNA. The sample includes more than 90,000 clones, about 80% of them seen just once. Sample: peripheral blood. The TCR originated in a man in his fifties or sixties with acute or convalescent COVID-19. The chain carries TRBV9 and TRBJ2-1; D is perhaps TRBD2 (5 bases). CDR3 in amino acids: CASSAGPGRGNEQFF. The CDR3 DNA is TGTGCCAGCAGCGCTGGGCCGGGCAGAGGGAATGAGCAGTTCTTC.